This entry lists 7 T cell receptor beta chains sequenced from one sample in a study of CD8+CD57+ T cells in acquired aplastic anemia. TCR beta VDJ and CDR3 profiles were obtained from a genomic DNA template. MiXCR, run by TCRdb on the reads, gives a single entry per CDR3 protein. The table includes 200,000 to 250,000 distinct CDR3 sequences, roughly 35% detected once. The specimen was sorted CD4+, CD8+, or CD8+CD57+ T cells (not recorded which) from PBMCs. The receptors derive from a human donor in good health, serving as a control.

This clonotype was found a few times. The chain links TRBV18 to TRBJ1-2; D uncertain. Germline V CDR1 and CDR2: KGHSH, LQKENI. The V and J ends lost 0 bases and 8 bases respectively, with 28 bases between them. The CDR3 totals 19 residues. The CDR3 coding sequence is TGTGCCAGCTCACCACCGTTCGTTAGCCTCGATCGGGTCGAAATCGGCTACACCTTC. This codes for CASSPPFVSLDRVEIGYTF.

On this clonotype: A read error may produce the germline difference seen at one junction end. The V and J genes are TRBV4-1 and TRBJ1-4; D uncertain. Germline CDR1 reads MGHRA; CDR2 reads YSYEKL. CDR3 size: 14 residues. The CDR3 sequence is CASSQVAFNEELFF. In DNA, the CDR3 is TGCGCCAGCAGCCAAGTCGCCTTTAATGAAGAACTGTTTTTT.

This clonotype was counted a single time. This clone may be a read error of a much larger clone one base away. The CDR3 here is CASSQGSRRMGYEQYF. The CDR3 DNA follows: TGCGCCAGCAGCCAAGGGTCCAGGAGAATGGGCTACGAGCAGTACTTC. The chain uses TRBV4-1 and TRBJ2-7; D is ambiguous. The CDR3 runs to 16 residues. Germline-derived CDR1 and CDR2 are MGHRA and YSYEKL. Trimming shortened V by 1 base and J by 3 bases, and 16 bases separated the two germline ends.

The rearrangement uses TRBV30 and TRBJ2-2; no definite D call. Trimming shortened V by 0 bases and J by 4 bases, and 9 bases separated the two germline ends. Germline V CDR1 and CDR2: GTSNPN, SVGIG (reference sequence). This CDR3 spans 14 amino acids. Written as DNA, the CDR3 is TGTGCCTGGAGTGTACTACCAGGCACCGGGGAGCTGTTTTTT. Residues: CAWSVLPGTGELFF.

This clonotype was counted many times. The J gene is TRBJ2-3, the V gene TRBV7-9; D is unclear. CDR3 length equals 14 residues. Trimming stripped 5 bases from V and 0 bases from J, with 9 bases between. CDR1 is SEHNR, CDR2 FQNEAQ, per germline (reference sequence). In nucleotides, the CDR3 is TGTGCCAGCAGCCCAGTCGGGAGCACAGATACGCAGTATTTT. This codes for CASSPVGSTDTQYF.

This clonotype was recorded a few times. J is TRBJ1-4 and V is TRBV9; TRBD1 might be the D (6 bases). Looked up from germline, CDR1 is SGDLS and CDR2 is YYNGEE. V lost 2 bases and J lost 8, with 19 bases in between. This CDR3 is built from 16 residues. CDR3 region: CASSVGTGGGLEKLFF. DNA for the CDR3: TGTGCCAGCAGCGTCGGGACCGGAGGGGGTCTGGAAAAACTGTTTTTT.

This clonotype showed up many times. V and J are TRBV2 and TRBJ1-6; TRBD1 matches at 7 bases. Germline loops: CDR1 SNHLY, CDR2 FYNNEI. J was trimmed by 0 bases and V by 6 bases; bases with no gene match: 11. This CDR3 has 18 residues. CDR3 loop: CASSAGQPNLSYNSPLHF. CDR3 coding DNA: TGTGCCAGCAGCGCGGGACAGCCCAACCTCTCCTATAATTCACCCCTCCACTTT.